The 21 T cell receptor beta chains below were found in one sample sequenced in a study of blood T cell repertoires in COVID-19. The table came from immunoSEQ multiplex PCR; TCRdb's copy has only in-frame clones and leaves some out. The profile shows about 200,000 clones, about 85% of them singletons. Sequenced input: peripheral blood. The receptor source for this set is a woman older than 75 with acute or convalescent COVID-19.

The chain is built from TRBV5-4 and TRBJ2-5; possibly TRBD2 for D (5 bases). CDR3 length: 15 residues. Trimming took 2 bases from V and 4 from J, leaving 15 bases between them. Germline values: CDR1 SGHNT, CDR2 YYREEE (reference sequence). CDR3 coding DNA: TGTGCCAGCAGCTTTCTCTGGGAGCTGAGAGAGACCCAGTACTTC. It is translated as CASSFLWELRETQYF.

J is TRBJ2-3 and V is TRBV19; 7 nucleotides line up with TRBD1. The CDR3 covers 16 residues. With V trimmed by 5 bases and J by 2 bases, 10 bases remained unmatched. The germline V gene encodes CDR1 LNHDA and CDR2 SQIVND (reference sequence). The CDR3 nucleotides are TGTGCCAGTAGTCATTTACCGGGACAGAACACAGATACGCAGTATTTT. Translating it yields CASSHLPGQNTDTQYF.

The chain joins TRBV6-6 to TRBJ1-5; D unclear. The CDR3 covers 13 residues. Per the germline V gene, CDR1 is MNHNY and CDR2 is SVGAGI (reference sequence). Trimming took off 10 bases at V and 4 bases at J, with 14 bases between the two ends. The CDR3 nucleotides read TGTGCCACCTGTCCGGGAGGAAATCAGCCCCAGCATTTT. Protein: CATCPGGNQPQHF.

The chain carries TRBV27 and TRBJ1-6; no clear D. V was trimmed by 6 bases and J by 9 bases, leaving 12 bases between them. Germline-derived CDR1 and CDR2 are MNHEY and SMNVEV (reference sequence). There are 13 residues in the CDR3. The CDR3 loop is CASRNHLSSPLHF. In nucleotides, the CDR3 is TGTGCCAGCAGAAACCACCTGAGTTCACCCCTCCACTTT.

The CDR3 DNA is TGTGCCAGCAGCTCCCGACTAGCGGGGGGCTTGAACACCGGGGAGCTGTTTTTT. Translated: CASSSRLAGGLNTGELFF. This chain uses TRBV7-2 with TRBJ2-2; 13 nucleotides line up with TRBD2. V trimming: 4 bases; J trimming: 1 base; junction bases outside the gene matches: 6. The CDR3 runs to 18 residues. CDR1 and CDR2 (germline): SGHTA, FQGNSA.

The J gene is TRBJ2-7, the V gene TRBV2; the match to TRBD2 covers 8 bases. This CDR3 comprises 14 residues. Per the germline V gene, CDR1 is SNHLY and CDR2 is FYNNEI. J lost 6 bases, V lost 6 bases, and 10 bases had no gene match. In nucleotides, the CDR3 is TGTGCCAGCAGCGGCGGGGGGCCATTAACCGAGCAGTACTTC. It specifies CASSGGGPLTEQYF.

V usage is TRBV11-3 and J usage is TRBJ1-1, with 10 bases lining up with TRBD1. V was clipped by 5 bases and J by 4 bases; unmatched bases: 4. CDR3 length: 14 residues. CDR1 and CDR2 (germline): SGHNT, YENEEA. The chain's CDR3 is CASSGTGEGTEAFF. CDR3 in DNA: TGTGCCAGCAGCGGGACAGGGGAGGGCACTGAAGCTTTCTTT.

The chain has TRBV28 and TRBJ1-5, with 10 nucleotides matching TRBD1. Germline-derived CDR1 and CDR2 are MDHEN and SYDVKM. The CDR3 is made up of 17 amino acids. The junction had 12 bases not matched to a gene; V was cut back by 4 bases and J by 6 bases. The CDR3 region is CASSSSGGDRGGQPQHF. The CDR3 bases are TGTGCCAGCAGTTCATCCGGCGGGGACAGGGGCGGTCAGCCCCAGCATTTT.

The chain is built from TRBV7-9 and TRBJ1-5; possible D gene TRBD1, 6 bases. The CDR3 has 17 residues. V lost 1 base and J 0 bases, leaving 13 bases between the germline ends. Germline-derived CDR1 and CDR2 are SEHNR and FQNEAQ (reference sequence). As DNA, the CDR3 is TGTGCCAGCAGCTTAGTATCGACAGGCTATAGCAATCAGCCCCAGCATTTT. This translates into CASSLVSTGYSNQPQHF.

The chain links TRBV11-1 to TRBJ1-6; 10 nucleotides line up with TRBD1. Per germline, CDR1 SGHAT and CDR2 FQDESV (reference sequence). V shed 8 bases and J 8 bases; nucleotides not matched to a gene: 9. The length of the CDR3 is 15 residues. The CDR3 sequence: CASDRGRVRDSPLHF. CDR3 DNA sequence: TGTGCCAGCGACAGGGGGCGCGTCCGTGATTCACCCCTCCACTTT.

CDR3 in amino acids: CASSQAGTSTSGELFF. CDR3 coding DNA: TGTGCCAGCAGCCAAGCCGGGACTAGCACCTCCGGGGAGCTGTTTTTT. The gene calls are TRBV14 and TRBJ2-2, with TRBD2 matching 9 bases. V lost 1 base and J lost 6; bases outside the gene matches: 6. The germline CDR1 and CDR2 sequences are SGHDN and FVKESK. CDR3 length: 16 residues. Drawing the rest from reference TRBV14 and TRBJ2-2, the complete variable domain is EAGVTQFPSHSVIEKGQTVTLRCDPISGHDNLYWYRRVMGKEIKFLLHFVKESKQDESGMPNNRFLAERTGGTYSTLKVQPAELEDSGVYFCASSQAGTSTSGELFFGEGSRLTVL.

DNA for the CDR3: TGTGCCAGCTCACTAGGACCAAGGGGTTTCCAAGCTTTCTTT. Its protein is CASSLGPRGFQAFF. The chain uses TRBV18 and TRBJ1-1, with D possibly matching TRBD1 (5 bases). Germline V CDR1 and CDR2: KGHSH, LQKENI. This CDR3 is built from 14 residues. V shed 4 bases and J shed 9 bases, with 18 bases lying between them.

The chain is built from TRBV19 and TRBJ1-3, with D hard to call. The CDR3 is made up of 13 amino acids. Germline CDR1 is LNHDA and CDR2 is SQIVND (reference sequence). V was trimmed by 5 bases and J by 0 bases, leaving 5 bases between them. The CDR3 region has the DNA TGTGCCAGTAGTTCCAGCTCTGGAAACACCATATATTTT. Protein product: CASSSSSGNTIYF.

The chain joins TRBV5-1 to TRBJ2-3; perhaps TRBD2 as D (6 bases). Trimming shortened V by 4 bases and J by 0 bases, and 15 bases separated the two germline ends. CDR1 SGHRS and CDR2 YFSETQ come from the germline V gene. The CDR3 has 16 amino acids. CDR3 nucleotide sequence: TGCGCCAGCAGCCTCCTCCGGGGGTCTAGCACAGATACGCAGTATTTT. Residues: CASSLLRGSSTDTQYF.

The chain joins TRBV12-3 or TRBV12-4 to TRBJ2-1; TRBD2 matches 7 bases. The V segment lost 8 bases and the J segment 6 bases; nucleotides outside the gene matches: 4. CDR3 length equals 12 residues. The CDR3: CASHRTSNEQFF. CDR3 coding DNA: TGTGCCAGCCACCGGACTAGCAATGAGCAGTTCTTC.

The V and J genes are TRBV7-2 and TRBJ2-7; 12 bases line up with TRBD2. There are 18 residues in the CDR3. The V segment lost 1 base and the J segment 1 base; nucleotides outside the gene matches: 8. The germline CDR1 and CDR2 sequences are SGHTA and FQGNSA. CDR3 in amino acids: CASSLGPPTSGRSYEQYF. The CDR3 nucleotides are TGTGCCAGCAGCTTAGGGCCCCCAACTAGCGGGAGGTCCTACGAGCAGTACTTC.

V gene TRBV6-5 combines with J gene TRBJ1-6, with D tentatively TRBD1 (6 bases). V was clipped by 8 bases and J by 5 bases, with 13 bases between them. This CDR3 region has 14 residues. Germline V lookup: CDR1 MNHEY, CDR2 SVGAGI. CDR3: CASCPRQDNSPLHF. The CDR3, as DNA: TGTGCCAGCTGTCCCCGACAGGATAATTCACCCCTCCACTTT.

The chain joins TRBV29-1 to TRBJ2-1; 7 positions agree with TRBD2. V gave up 7 bases and J gave up 6 bases; unmatched junction bases: 9. The CDR3 is 13 residues long. CDR1 is SQVTM and CDR2 is ANQGSEA in the germline V gene. The CDR3 coding sequence is TGCAGCGCGGATTCGGGAGGTGGCAATGAGCAGTTCTTC. Protein: CSADSGGGNEQFF.

The chain recombines TRBV24-1 with TRBJ2-1; D is uncertain. Between the trimmed V and J ends, which lost 3 bases and 3 bases, there was a span of 8 bases. This CDR3 has 14 residues. Per the germline V gene, CDR1 is KGHDR and CDR2 is SFDVKD. This chain's CDR3 is CATSDTTGYNEQFF. In DNA form, the CDR3 reads TGTGCCACCAGTGATACGACTGGCTACAATGAGCAGTTCTTC.

V and J are TRBV5-5 and TRBJ1-2, with D tentatively TRBD1 (5 bases). Trimming cost V 3 bases and J 3 bases, with 9 bases left between them. Germline V gene sequence: CDR1 SGHKS, CDR2 YYEKEE (reference sequence). The CDR3 spans 13 residues. CDR3 sequence (DNA): TGTGCCAGCAGCTCCGGGGGGGACTATGGCTACACCTTC. Translated, it gives CASSSGGDYGYTF.

V gene TRBV6-5 combines with J gene TRBJ2-3, with D possibly being TRBD2 (6 bases). CDR1 and CDR2 from the germline V gene are MNHEY and SVGAGI. This CDR3 region has 14 residues. Trimming removed 6 bases at V and 0 bases at J, with 10 bases between. CDR3 sequence reads: CASRPGLSTDTQYF. The DNA for the CDR3 is TGTGCCAGCAGGCCGGGACTTAGCACAGATACGCAGTATTTT.